The 28 T cell receptor beta chains presented below share a single source sample, sequenced in a study of T cell changes during pregnancy in multiple sclerosis. Sequencing was performed with immunoSEQ multiplex PCR; in TCRdb, only in-frame clones are kept and a portion is missing. Counted here are about 69,000 clones, approximately 90% occurring once; the ten biggest clones make up roughly 1.4%. The sequenced sample was peripheral blood, obtained in the third trimester of pregnancy. These receptors were obtained from a female donor with multiple sclerosis, enrolled in a pregnancy study.

The V call is TRBV30, the J call TRBJ1-6, with 7 bases identical to TRBD1. Trimming cost V 3 bases and J 6 bases; bases outside gene matches: 5. This CDR3 spans 14 amino acids. Germline V gives CDR1 GTSNPN, CDR2 SVGIG (reference sequence). The CDR3 bases are TGTGCCTGGAGGGCCCCAGGGGGTAATTCACCCCTCCACTTT. Protein sequence: CAWRAPGGNSPLHF. Together with reference TRBV30 and TRBJ1-6, the CDR3 gives the full variable domain: SQTIHQWPATLVQPVGSPLSLECTVEGTSNPNLYWYRQAAGRGLQLLFYSVGIGQISSEVPQNLSASRPQDRQFILSSKKLLLSDSGFYLCAWRAPGGNSPLHFGNGTRLTVT.

This chain links TRBV6-1 with TRBJ1-3; 8 positions match TRBD1. Per germline, CDR1 MNHNS and CDR2 SASEGT. The CDR3 sequence is 16 residues long. J lost 1 base, V lost 3 bases, and 5 bases had no gene match. The CDR3 nucleotides read TGTGCCAGCAGTGATCAGGGGGCGAGGTCTGGAAACACCATATATTTT. Translating it yields CASSDQGARSGNTIYF.

The gene calls are TRBV10-3 and TRBJ2-3, with D possibly being TRBD2 (6 bases). The CDR3 loop spans 13 amino acids. CDR1 is ENHRY, CDR2 SYGVKD, per germline. V was trimmed by 4 bases and J by 9 bases, leaving 14 bases between them. This chain's CDR3 is CAISGGNPYTQYF. The CDR3 DNA is TGTGCCATCAGTGGCGGGAACCCATACACGCAGTATTTT.

The gene calls are TRBV5-1 and TRBJ1-3, with 7 bases matching TRBD1. Trimming cost V 0 bases and J 0 bases; bases outside gene matches: 3. CDR3 length: 16 amino acids. Germline CDR1 SGHRS, CDR2 YFSETQ. The CDR3 reads CASSLAGTASGNTIYF. The CDR3 DNA reads TGCGCCAGCAGCTTGGCAGGGACAGCCTCTGGAAACACCATATATTTT.

V and J are TRBV5-1 and TRBJ2-7; D is possibly TRBD1 (6 bases). Germline assignment: CDR1 SGHRS and CDR2 YFSETQ. The CDR3 spans 15 residues. Trimming removed 0 bases at V and 0 bases at J, with 10 bases between. CDR3 DNA: TGCGCCAGCAGCTTGGGGACAGATAGCTCCTACGAGCAGTACTTC. It yields the protein CASSLGTDSSYEQYF.

The chain employs TRBV6-5 and TRBJ1-2, with 10 bases aligning to TRBD1. This CDR3 has 15 amino acids. Trimming at V came to 2 bases and at J to 8 bases, leaving 8 bases not matched to a gene. CDR1 and CDR2 (germline): MNHEY, SVGAGI. Here the CDR3 DNA reads TGTGCCAGCAGTTACAATCGACAGGGGGCGGGAGGCTACACCTTC. It encodes CASSYNRQGAGGYTF.

This clone occurred once. The rearrangement links TRBV11-2 to TRBJ1-1; TRBD1 agrees at 9 bases. Per germline, CDR1 SGHAT and CDR2 FQNNGV. This CDR3 has 15 amino acids. J was trimmed by 1 base and V by 2 bases; bases with no gene match: 2. The CDR3 nucleotides are TGTGCCAGCAGCTTAACAGGGGGCTGGAACACTGAAGCTTTCTTT. Amino acids: CASSLTGGWNTEAFF.

The rearrangement uses TRBV27 and TRBJ1-2; 9 bases line up with TRBD1. The CDR3 runs 14 residues. The germline V gene encodes CDR1 MNHEY and CDR2 SMNVEV (reference sequence). J gave up 5 bases and V 7 bases, and 8 bases lay outside the gene matches. CDR3 DNA sequence: TGTGCCAGCAAACCCGGGACAGGGACTTATGGCTACACCTTC. Protein sequence: CASKPGTGTYGYTF.

The V call is TRBV5-1, the J call TRBJ2-5; D is unresolved. V was shortened by 0 bases and J by 5 bases, with 8 bases between the two germline ends. The CDR3 consists of 13 residues. Germline V gene sequence: CDR1 SGHRS, CDR2 YFSETQ. The CDR3 bases are TGCGCCAGCAGCTTGGCCGCTATGGAGACCCAGTACTTC. Protein product: CASSLAAMETQYF.

V and J are TRBV19 and TRBJ1-6, with TRBD1 identical over 9 bases. The CDR3 loop spans 18 amino acids. V was pared by 3 bases and J by 4 bases, with 10 bases of the junction left unmatched. Germline CDR1 LNHDA, CDR2 SQIVND (reference sequence). The CDR3 DNA sequence: TGTGCCAGTAGTATTGAACAGGGGACAGGGAATTATAATTCACCCCTCCACTTT. Its protein is CASSIEQGTGNYNSPLHF.

The chain uses TRBV7-9 and TRBJ1-1, with D maybe TRBD1 (5 bases). The CDR3 sequence is 13 residues long. The V end lost 8 bases, the J end lost 0 bases, and 10 bases lay between the germline ends. Germline V gene sequence: CDR1 SEHNR, CDR2 FQNEAQ (reference sequence). The CDR3 spells CASVWGMNTEAFF. The CDR3 bases are TGTGCCAGCGTTTGGGGCATGAACACTGAAGCTTTCTTT. Together with reference TRBV7-9 and TRBJ1-1, the CDR3 gives the full variable domain: DTGVSQNPRHKITKRGQNVTFRCDPISEHNRLYWYRQTLGQGPEFLTYFQNEAQLEKSRLLSDRFSAERPKGSFSTLEIQRTEQGDSAMYLCASVWGMNTEAFFGQGTRLTVV.

The chain carries TRBV2 and TRBJ2-5; TRBD2 matches at 8 bases. This CDR3 comprises 16 residues. V lost 4 bases and J lost 2; bases outside the gene matches: 9. Germline CDR1 is SNHLY and CDR2 is FYNNEI. The chain's CDR3 is CASSGGGGIGQETQYF. The CDR3 nucleotides read TGTGCCAGCAGTGGTGGCGGGGGGATCGGACAAGAGACCCAGTACTTC.

This clone has a single count. This sequence joins TRBV6-5 and TRBJ1-2, with D unresolved. Per the germline V gene, CDR1 is MNHEY and CDR2 is SVGAGI. CDR3 length: 13 amino acids. V lost 2 bases and J lost 4, with 8 bases in between. CDR3 DNA: TGTGCCAGCAGTTACGTCAAGAGCTATGGCTACACCTTC. Protein product: CASSYVKSYGYTF.

V and J are TRBV5-1 and TRBJ2-3; weak D call: TRBD2 (7 bases). The CDR3 has 16 residues. V lost 4 bases to trimming and J lost 3 bases, with 18 bases between them. CDR1 is SGHRS and CDR2 is YFSETQ in the germline V gene. The CDR3 is CASSLPSRGGTDTQYF. The CDR3 DNA is TGCGCCAGCAGCCTACCCTCTAGGGGGGGGACAGATACGCAGTATTTT.

This chain connects TRBV6-5 to TRBJ1-5; TRBD1 matches 10 bases. Unmatched junction bases numbered 3, after V lost 2 bases and J lost 5 bases. The CDR3 totals 15 residues. Germline V gene data show CDR1 as MNHEY and CDR2 as SVGAGI. DNA of the CDR3: TGTGCCAGCAGTTACACCGGGACAGGGGATCAGCCCCAGCATTTT. Its translation: CASSYTGTGDQPQHF.

The CDR3 nucleotides are TGCAGCGTTACCGGGACAGCGAACACTGAAGCTTTCTTT. Residues: CSVTGTANTEAFF. The V and J genes are TRBV29-1 and TRBJ1-1; 7 nucleotides align to TRBD1. J was trimmed by 1 base and V by 5 bases; bases with no gene match: 4. The CDR3 has 13 amino acids. Germline V gene data show CDR1 as SQVTM and CDR2 as ANQGSEA.

The V call is TRBV2, the J call TRBJ1-2, with TRBD1 as a possible D gene (5 bases). The ends were cut back, 7 bases at V and 0 bases at J, with 12 bases in the middle. This CDR3 contains 14 residues. Germline V lookup: CDR1 SNHLY, CDR2 FYNNEI. This CDR3 is CASKRGTSNYGYTF. CDR3 in DNA: TGTGCCAGCAAAAGGGGCACTTCTAACTATGGCTACACCTTC.

This chain uses TRBV4-1 with TRBJ2-1; D is unresolved. Germline V gives CDR1 MGHRA, CDR2 YSYEKL. V was shortened by 1 base and J by 0 bases, with 10 bases between the two germline ends. The CDR3 runs to 16 residues. The CDR3 is CASSQVAASSYNEQFF. In DNA, the CDR3 is TGCGCCAGCAGCCAAGTTGCAGCTAGCTCCTACAATGAGCAGTTCTTC.

V gene TRBV2 combines with J gene TRBJ2-1, with TRBD2 matching over 11 bases. The CDR3 contains 15 residues. Germline V gene sequence: CDR1 SNHLY, CDR2 FYNNEI. J was trimmed by 4 bases and V by 1 base; bases with no gene match: 0. The CDR3 region is CASSEGLAGYNEQFF. In nucleotides, the CDR3 is TGTGCCAGCAGTGAAGGACTAGCGGGGTACAATGAGCAGTTCTTC. Complete variable domain (other parts from reference TRBV2 and TRBJ2-1): EPEVTQTPSHQVTQMGQEVILRCVPISNHLYFYWYRQILGQKVEFLVSFYNNEISEKSEIFDDQFSVERPDGSNFTLKIRSTKLEDSAMYFCASSEGLAGYNEQFFGPGTRLTVL.

The chain carries TRBV28 and TRBJ2-2, with no clear D. The CDR3 runs 11 residues. The V gene's germline CDR1 is MDHEN and CDR2 SYDVKM. V was clipped by 3 bases and J by 6 bases, with 2 bases between them. The CDR3 is CASSFAGELFF. The CDR3 DNA reads TGTGCCAGCAGTTTCGCCGGGGAGCTGTTTTTT.

The chain is built from TRBV4-1 and TRBJ1-2; D not resolved. V lost 4 bases and J 1 base, leaving 4 bases between the germline ends. The CDR3 runs 12 residues. Germline values: CDR1 MGHRA, CDR2 YSYEKL. This chain's CDR3 is CASSRSNYGYTF. The DNA of the CDR3 is TGCGCCAGCAGCCGCAGTAACTATGGCTACACCTTC.

This chain joins TRBV9 and TRBJ2-5, with 7 bases matching TRBD2. V gave up 0 bases and J gave up 5 bases; unmatched junction bases: 7. The CDR3 runs 15 residues. Germline V lookup: CDR1 SGDLS, CDR2 YYNGEE. CDR3 nucleotide sequence: TGTGCCAGCAGCGTAGGGGGGAGGGGTGGGGAGACCCAGTACTTC. Its protein is CASSVGGRGGETQYF.

The chain carries TRBV15 and TRBJ2-7, with 7 positions matching TRBD1. This CDR3 has 14 residues. Trimming at V came to 3 bases and at J to 0 bases, leaving 2 bases not matched to a gene. Germline V CDR1 and CDR2: LNHNV, YYDKDF (reference sequence). In DNA form, the CDR3 reads TGTGCCACCAGCAGGAGGACAGGCTCCTACGAGCAGTACTTC. Its translation is CATSRRTGSYEQYF.

The gene calls are TRBV30 and TRBJ2-7; 12 bases line up with TRBD1. Germline values: CDR1 GTSNPN, CDR2 SVGIG (reference sequence). The length of the CDR3 is 15 residues. The V and J ends lost 5 bases and 4 bases, in that order; junction bases with no gene match: 9. The CDR3 bases are TGTGCCTGGCGACAGCCGGGACAGGGGGCTTACGAGCAGTACTTC. Amino acid sequence: CAWRQPGQGAYEQYF. The variable domain in full, completed from reference TRBV30 and TRBJ2-7, reads SQTIHQWPATLVQPVGSPLSLECTVEGTSNPNLYWYRQAAGRGLQLLFYSVGIGQISSEVPQNLSASRPQDRQFILSSKKLLLSDSGFYLCAWRQPGQGAYEQYFGPGTRLTVT.

The V and J genes are TRBV7-3 and TRBJ2-2, with TRBD2 matching over 8 bases. V dropped 5 bases and J dropped 3; count of bases not matched to a gene: 2. Germline V gene sequence: CDR1 SGHTA, CDR2 FQGTGA. The CDR3 has 14 residues. The CDR3: CASSGRGDTGELFF. The CDR3 nucleotides are TGTGCCAGCAGCGGGCGGGGGGACACCGGGGAGCTGTTTTTT.

The V call is TRBV10-3, the J call TRBJ1-1; tentative D call: TRBD1 (6 bases). Trimming left V 1 base short and J 6 bases short, with 24 bases between. Looked up from germline, CDR1 is ENHRY and CDR2 is SYGVKD. This CDR3 has 18 amino acids. The CDR3 bases are TGTGCCATCAGTGAGTTGGTCACCACAGGGTCGGGGAATCCTGAAGCTTTCTTT. Its protein is CAISELVTTGSGNPEAFF.

V and J are TRBV5-5 and TRBJ1-5; tentatively, D is TRBD1 (5 bases). Germline V lookup: CDR1 SGHKS, CDR2 YYEKEE (reference sequence). The CDR3 sequence is 16 residues long. The V and J ends lost 0 bases and 7 bases respectively, with 17 bases between them. The CDR3 bases are TGTGCCAGCAGCTTGGATATTCTCACAGGAAGGCAGCCCCAGCATTTT. Translating it yields CASSLDILTGRQPQHF.

This chain links TRBV4-3 with TRBJ2-5; TRBD2 is a possible D gene (5 bases). This CDR3 comprises 16 residues. Trimming took 0 bases from V and 1 from J, leaving 12 bases between them. CDR1 is LGHNA and CDR2 is YSLEER in the germline V gene. The CDR3, as DNA: TGCGCCAGCAGCCAAGATATAGGAGGAGGCCAAGAGACCCAGTACTTC. Translation: CASSQDIGGGQETQYF.